These 26 T cell receptor beta chains originate from one sample sequenced in a study of blood T cell repertoires in COVID-19. TCRdb's copy holds only in-frame clones and misses some; the assay was immunoSEQ multiplex PCR. The sample lists approximately 92,000 clones; approximately 81% were seen once. Specimen: peripheral blood. These receptors came from a man aged 60 to 75 with acute or convalescent COVID-19.

This clone occurred a few times. This rearrangement joins TRBV10-1 to TRBJ2-2, with D possibly matching TRBD1 (5 bases). V lost 2 bases, J lost 7 bases, and 11 bases lay in between. CDR1 and CDR2 from the germline V gene are WNHNN and SYGVQD (reference sequence). CDR3 length: 14 residues. CDR3 loop: CASSEEGAGGELFF. The CDR3 DNA reads as TGCGCCAGCAGTGAGGAAGGGGCCGGCGGGGAGCTGTTTTTT.

V is TRBV5-1 and J is TRBJ2-7; 9 nucleotides align to TRBD1. The CDR3 totals 14 residues. V shed 4 bases, J shed 3 bases, and the junction held 5 bases outside the gene matches. The germline V gene has CDR1 SGHRS and CDR2 YFSETQ. This CDR3 reads CASSPGQGYYEQYF. CDR3 sequence (DNA): TGCGCCAGCAGCCCGGGACAGGGATACTACGAGCAGTACTTC.

This chain joins TRBV7-9 and TRBJ1-3; perhaps TRBD1 as D (5 bases). Germline CDR1 and CDR2: SEHNR and FQNEAQ (reference sequence). V was cut by 2 bases and J by 2 bases, with 16 bases left in between. The CDR3 extends over 17 amino acids. The CDR3 loop reads CASSLMRLGGTGNTIYF. The CDR3 DNA reads as TGTGCCAGCAGCTTAATGCGTCTGGGGGGAACTGGAAACACCATATATTTT. The complete variable domain, with remaining parts taken from reference TRBV7-9 and TRBJ1-3, reads DTGVSQNPRHKITKRGQNVTFRCDPISEHNRLYWYRQTLGQGPEFLTYFQNEAQLEKSRLLSDRFSAERPKGSFSTLEIQRTEQGDSAMYLCASSLMRLGGTGNTIYFGEGSWLTVV.

J is TRBJ2-1 and V is TRBV29-1; D uncertain. V was pared by 5 bases and J by 0 bases, with 11 bases between. The CDR3 is 14 amino acids. Germline-derived CDR1 and CDR2 are SQVTM and ANQGSEA. CDR3 coding DNA: TGCAGCGTTTGTGTAGCAGTCTCCTACAATGAGCAGTTCTTC. Protein sequence: CSVCVAVSYNEQFF.

V gene TRBV11-3 combines with J gene TRBJ1-2, with TRBD1 matching over 8 bases. Trimming cost V 5 bases and J 4 bases; bases outside gene matches: 9. Per germline, CDR1 SGHNT and CDR2 YENEEA. The CDR3 totals 15 residues. CDR3 sequence (DNA): TGTGCCAGCAGCGGACAGGGCTCTAATTCCTATGGCTACACCTTC. Amino acids: CASSGQGSNSYGYTF. The full variable domain, in which reference TRBV11-3 and TRBJ1-2 provide the parts outside the CDR3, is EAGVVQSPRYKIIEKKQPVAFWCNPISGHNTLYWYLQNLGQGPELLIRYENEEAVDDSQLPKDRFSAERLKGVDSTLKIQPAELGDSAVYLCASSGQGSNSYGYTFGSGTRLTVV.

CDR3 protein: CASSPRGGYQPQHF. The CDR3 region has the DNA TGTGCCAGCAGTCCTCGAGGAGGGTATCAGCCCCAGCATTTT. The rearrangement joins TRBV2 to TRBJ1-5, with D hard to call. CDR3 size: 14 residues. Between the trimmed V and J ends, which lost 5 bases and 5 bases, there was a span of 13 bases. Germline V lookup: CDR1 SNHLY, CDR2 FYNNEI. The complete variable domain, with remaining parts taken from reference TRBV2 and TRBJ1-5, reads EPEVTQTPSHQVTQMGQEVILRCVPISNHLYFYWYRQILGQKVEFLVSFYNNEISEKSEIFDDQFSVERPDGSNFTLKIRSTKLEDSAMYFCASSPRGGYQPQHFGDGTRLSIL.

This rearrangement joins TRBV28 to TRBJ2-7; TRBD1 aligns across 7 bases. CDR1 is MDHEN and CDR2 is SYDVKM in the germline V gene. The V and J ends lost 6 bases and 0 bases, in that order; junction bases with no gene match: 8. The CDR3 spans 15 residues. CDR3 amino acids: CASSPGQLFSYEQYV. In DNA, the CDR3 is TGTGCCAGCAGCCCGGGACAGTTATTCTCCTACGAGCAGTACGTC.

The rearrangement joins TRBV30 to TRBJ2-3; tentative D call: TRBD1 (6 bases). There are 14 residues in the CDR3. Trimming took 2 bases from V and 3 from J, leaving 12 bases between them. The V gene's germline CDR1 is GTSNPN and CDR2 SVGIG (reference sequence). The CDR3 loop reads CAWSLKDRTDTQYF. The CDR3 coding sequence is TGTGCCTGGAGTCTGAAGGACAGAACAGATACGCAGTATTTT.

The chain has TRBV5-8 and TRBJ2-3, with 9 bases that match TRBD1. The CDR3 loop spans 16 amino acids. V shed 4 bases and J 2 bases; nucleotides not matched to a gene: 8. Germline CDR1 reads SGHTS; CDR2 reads YDEGEE. The CDR3 loop reads CASSVQGAYFTDTQYF. Here the CDR3 DNA reads TGTGCCAGCAGCGTACAGGGGGCTTACTTCACAGATACGCAGTATTTT.

This chain uses TRBV7-9 with TRBJ1-3; tentative D call: TRBD1 (6 bases). CDR1 and CDR2 from the germline V gene are SEHNR and FQNEAQ (reference sequence). V lost 2 bases and J lost 2, with 13 bases in between. This CDR3 spans 16 amino acids. The CDR3 sequence: CASSLWVGGTGNTIYF. The CDR3 DNA reads TGTGCCAGCAGCTTATGGGTAGGGGGAACTGGAAACACCATATATTTT.

The chain combines TRBV12-3 or TRBV12-4 with TRBJ1-1; D ambiguous. The CDR3 is 13 residues long. Trimming took off 2 bases at V and 5 bases at J, with 9 bases between the two ends. CDR3 coding DNA: TGTGCCAGCAGTTTATCAGGAAGAACTGAAGCTTTCTTT. Translated, it gives CASSLSGRTEAFF.

The rearrangement joins TRBV9 to TRBJ1-1; maybe TRBD1 (6 bases). V was trimmed by 0 bases and J by 4 bases, leaving 10 bases between them. Germline lookup yields CDR1 SGDLS and CDR2 YYNGEE. The CDR3 runs to 14 residues. The CDR3 is CASSVAGGATEAFF. The CDR3 bases are TGTGCCAGCAGCGTAGCGGGGGGGGCCACTGAAGCTTTCTTT.

The rearrangement joins TRBV7-6 to TRBJ1-1; 7 positions agree with TRBD1. Germline values: CDR1 SGHVS, CDR2 FNYEAQ. V lost 3 bases to trimming and J lost 2 bases; unmatched junction nucleotides: 6. The CDR3 is 15 residues long. This CDR3 is CASSFGQAGNTEAFF. As DNA, the CDR3 is TGTGCCAGCAGCTTCGGACAGGCTGGTAACACTGAAGCTTTCTTT.

The chain carries TRBV3-1 (or the pseudogene TRBV3-2) and TRBJ1-5; D is unresolved. Trimming shortened V by 1 base and J by 2 bases, and 15 bases separated the two germline ends. The CDR3 runs 17 residues. Germline loops: CDR1 LGHDT, CDR2 YNNKEL (reference sequence). CDR3 residues: CASSQGPTSEGNQPQHF. The CDR3 DNA sequence: TGTGCCAGCAGCCAAGGACCGACGAGTGAGGGCAATCAGCCCCAGCATTTT.

This chain connects TRBV9 to TRBJ1-3; D call uncertain. Germline V gene lookup returns CDR1 SGDLS and CDR2 YYNGEE. This CDR3 spans 14 amino acids. Trimming left V 4 bases short and J 4 bases short, with 12 bases between. The CDR3 DNA sequence: TGTGCCAGCAGCACCCGCGGGTCCGGAAACACCATATATTTT. Encoded protein: CASSTRGSGNTIYF.

The chain joins TRBV7-6 to TRBJ1-5, with D unclear. Trimming removed 0 bases at V and 3 bases at J, with 9 bases between. Looked up from germline, CDR1 is SGHVS and CDR2 is FNYEAQ. The CDR3 is 15 amino acids. This CDR3 is CASSLASGLNQPQHF. In DNA, the CDR3 is TGTGCCAGCAGCTTAGCGTCAGGTCTCAATCAGCCCCAGCATTTT.

The V and J genes are TRBV19 and TRBJ1-6; 7 bases align to TRBD1. There are 15 residues in the CDR3. The V and J ends lost 4 bases and 2 bases, in that order; junction bases with no gene match: 2. Germline V gives CDR1 LNHDA, CDR2 SQIVND (reference sequence). The CDR3 reads CASSKTGAYNSPLHF. The CDR3 bases are TGTGCCAGTAGTAAAACAGGGGCCTATAATTCACCCCTCCACTTT.

This clone appeared a single time. The chain combines TRBV5-1 with TRBJ1-1; D might be TRBD1 (6 bases). Germline V lookup: CDR1 SGHRS, CDR2 YFSETQ. V lost 4 bases and J lost 8, with 15 bases in between. CDR3 length equals 13 residues. The chain's CDR3 is CASSLRTEMEAFF. As DNA, the CDR3 is TGCGCCAGCAGCCTGAGGACAGAAATGGAAGCTTTCTTT.

This chain joins TRBV27 and TRBJ2-2, with D perhaps matching TRBD2 (6 bases). There are 14 residues in the CDR3. The V gene lost 4 bases and the J gene lost 9 bases, with 15 bases spanning the gap. Germline CDR1 MNHEY, CDR2 SMNVEV (reference sequence). The CDR3 loop is CASSSGLYERELFF. Written as DNA, the CDR3 is TGTGCCAGCAGTTCCGGACTATACGAGCGGGAGCTGTTTTTT.

This clone was counted between two and nine times. This rearrangement joins TRBV7-2 to TRBJ1-5; no firm D call. The ends were cut back, 5 bases at V and 7 bases at J, with 18 bases in the middle. CDR1 is SGHTA and CDR2 is FQGNSA in the germline V gene. The CDR3 spans 15 residues. This CDR3 reads CASSPEGRPRQPQHF. The CDR3 region has the DNA TGTGCCAGCAGCCCCGAGGGCCGTCCTCGGCAGCCCCAGCATTTT.

CDR3 amino acids: CASSQDGGGLAPNEQFF. The CDR3 DNA reads as TGCGCCAGCAGCCAAGATGGCGGGGGCCTGGCCCCCAATGAGCAGTTCTTC. V is TRBV4-1 and J is TRBJ2-1; possible D gene TRBD2, 7 bases. The V end lost 0 bases, the J end lost 6 bases, and 18 bases lay between the germline ends. This CDR3 is built from 17 residues. CDR1 is MGHRA and CDR2 is YSYEKL in the germline V gene.

The V gene is TRBV27, the J gene TRBJ2-3; D may be TRBD2 (6 bases). The length of the CDR3 is 15 residues. Germline CDR1 reads MNHEY; CDR2 reads SMNVEV (reference sequence). Trimming removed 4 bases at V and 2 bases at J, with 13 bases between. CDR3 sequence (DNA): TGTGCCAGCAGTTCTGCGGGGAGACACACAGATACGCAGTATTTT. It codes for CASSSAGRHTDTQYF.

This chain connects TRBV19 to TRBJ1-1; D not resolved. This CDR3 region has 14 residues. The germline V gene has CDR1 LNHDA and CDR2 SQIVND (reference sequence). The V gene lost 2 bases and the J gene lost 0 bases, with 7 bases spanning the gap. The CDR3 DNA reads TGTGCCAGTAGTATAAAAGCGCTGAACACTGAAGCTTTCTTT. Translating it yields CASSIKALNTEAFF.

The sample holds one count of this clone. V usage is TRBV7-9 and J usage is TRBJ1-4; perhaps TRBD1 as D (6 bases). The V gene's germline CDR1 is SEHNR and CDR2 FQNEAQ (reference sequence). This CDR3 contains 15 residues. Trimming took 3 bases from V and 10 from J, leaving 18 bases between them. CDR3 sequence reads: CASSLGDILSGKLFF. Here the CDR3 DNA reads TGTGCCAGCAGCTTGGGGGACATTCTCTCAGGAAAACTGTTTTTT.

The V gene is TRBV30, the J gene TRBJ2-7; the match to TRBD1 covers 11 bases. The CDR3 runs 14 residues. The V segment lost 3 bases and the J segment 3 bases; nucleotides outside the gene matches: 4. From germline, CDR1 is GTSNPN and CDR2 SVGIG (reference sequence). CDR3 in DNA: TGTGCCTGGAGGACCGGGACAGGGGGCTACGAGCAGTACTTC. Translated, it gives CAWRTGTGGYEQYF.

This chain connects TRBV19 to TRBJ2-5, with 11 bases fitting TRBD2. With 4 bases clipped from V and 2 bases from J, the junction kept 6 bases outside the gene matches. Germline lookup yields CDR1 LNHDA and CDR2 SQIVND (reference sequence). The CDR3 runs 16 residues. CDR3 sequence (DNA): TGTGCCAGTAGTAAAACAGGGACTAGCGGACAAGAGACCCAGTACTTC. As protein: CASSKTGTSGQETQYF.